A single sample gave rise to the 5 T cell receptor beta chains below, sequenced in a study of T cell responses to AZD1222 COVID-19 vaccine. The data were produced by immunoSEQ multiplex PCR, yet TCRdb's version contains in-frame clones alone and is incomplete. The table has 130,000 to 150,000 clones, about 90% seen once. The sequenced sample was peripheral blood, obtained on day 0 of AZD1222 vaccination. Every receptor here comes from an adult in good health.

The J gene is TRBJ1-5, the V gene TRBV5-8; 7 bases line up with TRBD1. This CDR3 has 18 residues. CDR1 is SGHTS, CDR2 YDEGEE, per germline. J was trimmed by 3 bases and V by 2 bases; bases with no gene match: 14. The CDR3 spells CASSFYLPGRGFNQPQHF. Here the CDR3 DNA reads TGTGCCAGCAGCTTCTACCTTCCGGGCAGGGGGTTCAATCAGCCCCAGCATTTT.

The J gene is TRBJ2-7, the V gene TRBV2; D may correspond to TRBD1 or TRBD2 (5 bases each). Trimming cost V 6 bases and J 2 bases, with 8 bases left between them. Germline V lookup: CDR1 SNHLY, CDR2 FYNNEI. CDR3 size: 12 residues. The CDR3 here is CASRGDAYEQYF. CDR3 nucleotide sequence: TGTGCCAGCAGAGGGGACGCCTACGAGCAGTACTTC.

As DNA, the CDR3 is TGTGCCAGCAGCTTAGCACCAGTAGGGACCTACAATGAGCAGTTCTTC. Protein product: CASSLAPVGTYNEQFF. This rearrangement joins TRBV7-2 to TRBJ2-1; no definite D call. Germline assignment: CDR1 SGHTA and CDR2 FQGNSA. This CDR3 comprises 16 residues. V was pared by 0 bases and J by 2 bases, with 11 bases between.

The V call is TRBV7-2, the J call TRBJ2-1; D possibly corresponds to TRBD1 (6 bases). Germline-derived CDR1 and CDR2 are SGHTA and FQGNSA. V was pared by 10 bases and J by 9 bases, with 19 bases between. The CDR3 sequence is 13 residues long. CDR3 in DNA: TGTGCCACCGAGGGGGTATTGGGGGTTGAGCAGTTCTTC. This gives the protein CATEGVLGVEQFF.

This clone was recorded only once. The J gene is TRBJ2-1, the V gene TRBV4-1; D gene ambiguous. V was cut by 1 base and J by 10 bases, with 14 bases left in between. The CDR3 consists of 14 residues. Germline-derived CDR1 and CDR2 are MGHRA and YSYEKL. CDR3 nucleotides: TGCGCCAGCAGCCAAGTCCGAGGATTTTGGGAGCAGTTCTTC. Translated, it gives CASSQVRGFWEQFF.